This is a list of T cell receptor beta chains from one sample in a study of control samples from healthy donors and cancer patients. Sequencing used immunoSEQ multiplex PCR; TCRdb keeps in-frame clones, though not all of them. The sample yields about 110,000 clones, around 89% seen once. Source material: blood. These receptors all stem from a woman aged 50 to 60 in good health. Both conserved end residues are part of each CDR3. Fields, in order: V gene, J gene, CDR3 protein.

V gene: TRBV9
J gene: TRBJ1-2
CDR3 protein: CASSPRGVDYGYTF

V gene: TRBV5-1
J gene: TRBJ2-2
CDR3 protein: CASSLTRTKIGELFF

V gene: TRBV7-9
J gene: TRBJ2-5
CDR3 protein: CASSSVGPASETQYF

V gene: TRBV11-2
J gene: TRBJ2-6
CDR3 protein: CASSLVRAGPGANVLTF

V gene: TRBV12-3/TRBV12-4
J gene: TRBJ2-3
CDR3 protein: CASSLRDTDTQYF

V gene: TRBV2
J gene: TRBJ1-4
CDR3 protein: CASSGGGIVEKLFF

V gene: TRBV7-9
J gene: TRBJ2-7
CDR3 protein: CASSYGQGFSYEQYF

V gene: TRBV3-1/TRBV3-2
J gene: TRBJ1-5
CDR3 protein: CASSRGGLQPQHF

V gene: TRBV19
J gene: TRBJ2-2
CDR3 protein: CASGPGGYRKGGELFF

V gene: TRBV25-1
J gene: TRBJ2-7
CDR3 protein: CASSDSGRGTHEQYF

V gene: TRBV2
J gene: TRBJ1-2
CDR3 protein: CASLPGSNGYTF

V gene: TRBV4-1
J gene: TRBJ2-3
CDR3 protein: CASSQDNRLAGGDTQYF

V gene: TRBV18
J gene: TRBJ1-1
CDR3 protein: CASSPPYGQVSVFF

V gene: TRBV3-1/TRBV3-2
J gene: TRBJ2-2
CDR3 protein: CASSLPGTNTGELFF

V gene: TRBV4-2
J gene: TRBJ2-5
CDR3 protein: CASSQDDRRETQYF

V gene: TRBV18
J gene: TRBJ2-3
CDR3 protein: CASSPGGLKSTDTQYF

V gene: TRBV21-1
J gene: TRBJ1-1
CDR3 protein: CASSTRAGLHTEAFF

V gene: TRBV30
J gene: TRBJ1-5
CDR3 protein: CACESGFGQPQHF

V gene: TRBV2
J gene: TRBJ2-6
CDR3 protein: CASPLRAVSRSGANVLTF

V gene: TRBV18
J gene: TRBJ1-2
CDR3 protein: CASVGLLEEGYTF

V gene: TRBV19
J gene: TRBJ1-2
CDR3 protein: CASSIGTGYTF

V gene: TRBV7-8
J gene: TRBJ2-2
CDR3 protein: CASSLDTNAGGTGELFF

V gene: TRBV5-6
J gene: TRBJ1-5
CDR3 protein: CASRPKDRGNQPQHF

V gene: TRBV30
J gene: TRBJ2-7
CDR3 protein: CAWSRDRAYEQYF

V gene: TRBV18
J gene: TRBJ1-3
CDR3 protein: CASSPNPISSGNTIYF

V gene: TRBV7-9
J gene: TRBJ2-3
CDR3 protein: CASSSRAPDRLNSTDTQYF

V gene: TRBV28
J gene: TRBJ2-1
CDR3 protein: CASSRLGGGKFF

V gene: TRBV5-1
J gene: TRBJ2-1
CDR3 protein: CASSLGDLYNEQFF

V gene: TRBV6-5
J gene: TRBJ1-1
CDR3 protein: CASGGPITEAFF